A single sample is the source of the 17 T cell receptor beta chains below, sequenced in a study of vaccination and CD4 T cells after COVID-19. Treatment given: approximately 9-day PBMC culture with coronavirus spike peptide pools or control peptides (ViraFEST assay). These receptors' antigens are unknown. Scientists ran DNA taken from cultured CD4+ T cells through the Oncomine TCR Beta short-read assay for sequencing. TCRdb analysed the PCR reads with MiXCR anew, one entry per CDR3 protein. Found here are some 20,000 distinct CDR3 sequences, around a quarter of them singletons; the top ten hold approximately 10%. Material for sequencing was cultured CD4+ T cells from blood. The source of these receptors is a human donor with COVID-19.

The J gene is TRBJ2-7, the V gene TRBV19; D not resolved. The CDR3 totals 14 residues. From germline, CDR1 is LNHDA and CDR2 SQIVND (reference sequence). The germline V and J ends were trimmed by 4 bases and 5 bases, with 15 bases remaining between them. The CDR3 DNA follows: TGTGCCAGTAGTAAAAGACCCCTAGACCACGAGCAGTACTTC. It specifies CASSKRPLDHEQYF.

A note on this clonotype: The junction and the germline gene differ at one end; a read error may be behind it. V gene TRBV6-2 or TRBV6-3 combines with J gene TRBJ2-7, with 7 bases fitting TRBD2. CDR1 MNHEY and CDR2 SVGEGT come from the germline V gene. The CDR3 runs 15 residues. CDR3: CANSSPSGATYEQYF. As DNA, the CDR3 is TGTGCCAACAGTTCCCCAAGCGGGGCTACCTACGAGCAGTACTTC.

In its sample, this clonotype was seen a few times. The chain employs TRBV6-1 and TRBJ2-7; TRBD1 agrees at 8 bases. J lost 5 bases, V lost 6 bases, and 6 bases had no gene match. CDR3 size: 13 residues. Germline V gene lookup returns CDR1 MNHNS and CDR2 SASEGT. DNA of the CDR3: TGTGCCAGCAGACACGACAGGGGTCACGAGCAGTACTTC. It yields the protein CASRHDRGHEQYF.

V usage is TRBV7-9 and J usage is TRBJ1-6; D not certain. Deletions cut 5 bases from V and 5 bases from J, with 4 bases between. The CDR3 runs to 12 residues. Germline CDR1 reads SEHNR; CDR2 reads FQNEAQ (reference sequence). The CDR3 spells CASSANNSPLHF. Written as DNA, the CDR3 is TGTGCCAGCAGCGCGAATAATTCACCCCTCCACTTT.

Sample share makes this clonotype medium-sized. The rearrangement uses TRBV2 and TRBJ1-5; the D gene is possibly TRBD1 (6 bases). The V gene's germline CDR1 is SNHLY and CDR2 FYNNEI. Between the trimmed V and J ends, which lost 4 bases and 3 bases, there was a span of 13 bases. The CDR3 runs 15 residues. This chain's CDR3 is CASSVQQGSNQPQHF. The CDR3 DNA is TGTGCCAGCAGTGTTCAACAGGGTTCCAATCAGCCCCAGCATTTT. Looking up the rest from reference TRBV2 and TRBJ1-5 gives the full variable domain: EPEVTQTPSHQVTQMGQEVILRCVPISNHLYFYWYRQILGQKVEFLVSFYNNEISEKSEIFDDQFSVERPDGSNFTLKIRSTKLEDSAMYFCASSVQQGSNQPQHFGDGTRLSIL.

The CDR3, as DNA: TGTGCCAGCAGCTTGGGACGGGGTTCGAACACTGAAGCTTTCTTT. Amino acid sequence: CASSLGRGSNTEAFF. The V gene is TRBV5-4, the J gene TRBJ1-1, with no clear D. Trimming pared 0 bases from V and 1 base from J, leaving 10 bases between. The germline gives CDR1 SGHNT, CDR2 YYREEE (reference sequence). This CDR3 has 15 amino acids.

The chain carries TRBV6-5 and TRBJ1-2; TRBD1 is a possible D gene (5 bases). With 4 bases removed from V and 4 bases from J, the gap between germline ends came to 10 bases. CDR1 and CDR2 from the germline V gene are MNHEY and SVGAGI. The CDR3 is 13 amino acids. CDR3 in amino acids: CASSSQGAYGYTF. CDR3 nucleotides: TGTGCCAGCAGTTCCCAGGGTGCCTATGGCTACACCTTC.

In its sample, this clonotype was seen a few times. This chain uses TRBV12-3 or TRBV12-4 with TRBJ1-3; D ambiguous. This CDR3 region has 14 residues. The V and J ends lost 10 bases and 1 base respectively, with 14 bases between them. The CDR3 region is CATQIANSGNTIYF. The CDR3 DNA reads TGTGCCACCCAAATCGCGAATTCTGGAAACACCATATATTTT.

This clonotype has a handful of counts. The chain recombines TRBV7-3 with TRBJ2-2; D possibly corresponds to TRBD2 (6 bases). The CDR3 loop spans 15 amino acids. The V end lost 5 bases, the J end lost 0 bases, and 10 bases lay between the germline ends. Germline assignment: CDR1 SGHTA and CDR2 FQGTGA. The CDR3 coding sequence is TGTGCCAGCAGCCTGGGACTTGCGAACACCGGGGAGCTGTTTTTT. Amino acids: CASSLGLANTGELFF.

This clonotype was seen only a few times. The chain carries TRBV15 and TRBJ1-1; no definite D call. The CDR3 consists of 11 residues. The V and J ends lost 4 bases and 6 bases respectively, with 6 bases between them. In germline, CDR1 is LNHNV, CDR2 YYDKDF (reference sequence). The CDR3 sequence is CATSTHAEAFF. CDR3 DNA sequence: TGTGCCACCAGCACCCACGCTGAAGCTTTCTTT.

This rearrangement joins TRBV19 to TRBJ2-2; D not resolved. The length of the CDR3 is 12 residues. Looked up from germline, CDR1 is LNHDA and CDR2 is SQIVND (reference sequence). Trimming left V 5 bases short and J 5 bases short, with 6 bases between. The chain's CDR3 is CASSHETGELFF. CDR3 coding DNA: TGTGCCAGTAGTCATGAGACCGGGGAGCTGTTTTTT.

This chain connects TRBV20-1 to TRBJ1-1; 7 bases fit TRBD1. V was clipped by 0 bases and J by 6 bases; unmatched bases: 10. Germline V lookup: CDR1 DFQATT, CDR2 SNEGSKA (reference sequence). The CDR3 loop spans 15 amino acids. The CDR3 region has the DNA TGCAGTGCTAGAGATCGTCTCAGGGGGGGAGCTGAAGCTTTCTTT. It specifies CSARDRLRGGAEAFF.

CDR3 sequence: CSAAGQGVSYEQYF. The CDR3 DNA follows: TGCAGCGCCGCCGGACAGGGGGTGTCCTACGAGCAGTACTTC. The chain combines TRBV29-1 with TRBJ2-7; 10 nucleotides line up with TRBD1. The CDR3 is 14 amino acids. Per germline, CDR1 SQVTM and CDR2 ANQGSEA. With V trimmed by 7 bases and J by 1 base, 7 bases remained unmatched.

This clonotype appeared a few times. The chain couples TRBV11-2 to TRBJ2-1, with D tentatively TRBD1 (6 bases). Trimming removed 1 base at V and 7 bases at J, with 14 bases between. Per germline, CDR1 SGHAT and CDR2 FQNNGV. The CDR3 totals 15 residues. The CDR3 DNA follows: TGTGCCAGCAGCTTAGTAGGGACAAAGGGAAATGAGCAGTTCTTC. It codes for CASSLVGTKGNEQFF.

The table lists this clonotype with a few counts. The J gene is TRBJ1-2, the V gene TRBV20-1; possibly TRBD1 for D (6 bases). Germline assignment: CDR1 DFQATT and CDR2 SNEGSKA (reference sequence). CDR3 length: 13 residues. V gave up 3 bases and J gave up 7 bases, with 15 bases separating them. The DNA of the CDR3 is TGCAGTGCTAGCTTCGGGGGGCTTGTTGGCTACACCTTC. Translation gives CSASFGGLVGYTF.

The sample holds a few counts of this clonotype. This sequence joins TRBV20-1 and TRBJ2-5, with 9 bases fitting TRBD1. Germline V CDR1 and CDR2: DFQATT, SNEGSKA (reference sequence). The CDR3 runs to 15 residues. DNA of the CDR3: TGCAGCGTCCCGGGACAGGGAAAAAAACAAGAGACCCAGTACTTC. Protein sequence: CSVPGQGKKQETQYF.

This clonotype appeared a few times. The CDR3 DNA is TGTGCCAGCAGTGCGCCTTCCGCAGGGGCGTCCTACAATGAGCAGTTCTTC. As protein: CASSAPSAGASYNEQFF. V and J are TRBV25-1 and TRBJ2-1, with a weak D call TRBD1 (6 bases). This CDR3 is built from 17 residues. Germline V gene data show CDR1 as MGHDK and CDR2 as SYGVNS. V was pared by 4 bases and J by 1 base, with 17 bases between.